The 20 T cell receptor beta chains below come from one sample, sequenced in a study of technical replicates of blood from a handful of donors. The assay was immunoSEQ multiplex PCR, and TCRdb's table has in-frame clones only and misses some. Of about 80,000 clones in the sample, roughly 90% were seen once. The sequenced sample consisted of T cells isolated from PBMCs. These receptors were obtained from a human donor in good health.

The chain employs TRBV28 and TRBJ2-7; 7 positions agree with TRBD1. Trimming removed 2 bases from V and 3 bases from J; junction bases left unmatched: 4. CDR3 length: 14 residues. Germline V gene data show CDR1 as MDHEN and CDR2 as SYDVKM. CDR3: CASSLEGGFYEQYF. The CDR3 DNA is TGTGCCAGCAGTTTAGAAGGGGGCTTCTACGAGCAGTACTTC.

This clone occurred once. This chain links TRBV5-6 with TRBJ2-7; 9 bases line up with TRBD1. CDR1 is SGHDT and CDR2 is YYEEEE in the germline V gene. V was clipped by 5 bases and J by 2 bases; unmatched bases: 8. The CDR3 totals 15 residues. The CDR3 protein is CASSYPWTGAYEQYF. CDR3 coding DNA: TGTGCCAGCAGTTATCCCTGGACAGGGGCCTACGAGCAGTACTTC.

The rearrangement links TRBV19 to TRBJ1-4, with 7 bases matching TRBD1. V lost 5 bases, J lost 5 bases, and 2 bases stayed unmatched. The CDR3 is made up of 13 amino acids. In germline, CDR1 is LNHDA, CDR2 SQIVND (reference sequence). In DNA, the CDR3 is TGTGCCAGTAGTTGGGACAGAAATGAAAAACTGTTTTTT. This translates into CASSWDRNEKLFF.

As to this clone: Other DNA sequences in this specimen translate into the identical CDR3. The rearrangement links TRBV7-9 to TRBJ1-1, with D possibly being TRBD1 (6 bases). CDR1 is SEHNR, CDR2 FQNEAQ, per germline (reference sequence). Trimming cost V 1 base and J 4 bases, with 7 bases left between them. The CDR3 length is 13 residues. CDR3 in amino acids: CASSLEGGTEAFF. The CDR3 bases are TGTGCCAGCAGCTTAGAAGGGGGCACTGAAGCTTTCTTT.

The chain combines TRBV30 with TRBJ1-2; TRBD1 is a possible D gene (6 bases). Between the trimmed V and J ends, which lost 2 bases and 2 bases, there was a span of 9 bases. Germline V gene sequence: CDR1 GTSNPN, CDR2 SVGIG (reference sequence). This CDR3 is 13 amino acids long. Written as DNA, the CDR3 is TGTGCCTGGAGTAAGGGGGTGAACTATGGCTACACCTTC. It yields the protein CAWSKGVNYGYTF.

V usage is TRBV12-2 and J usage is TRBJ2-3; the table's D call, TRBD2, was not checked against the DNA. TRBV12-2 is classified as a pseudogene. This CDR3 region has 14 residues. DNA for the CDR3: TGTGCAAGTCGCCGTCTCCGGGGCACAGATACGCAGTATTTT. Protein sequence: CASRRLRGTDTQYF.

The genes are TRBV5-4 and TRBJ2-7; no firm D call. In germline, CDR1 is SGHNT, CDR2 YYREEE (reference sequence). This CDR3 comprises 15 residues. Trimming took 5 bases from V and 2 from J, leaving 17 bases between them. The CDR3 region is CASRKVGQTPYEQYF. The CDR3 bases are TGTGCCAGCAGAAAGGTTGGGCAAACTCCCTACGAGCAGTACTTC.

This rearrangement joins TRBV7-6 to TRBJ2-5, with D tentatively TRBD1 (8 bases). Trimming left V 3 bases short and J 4 bases short, with 21 bases between. Germline CDR1 and CDR2: SGHVS and FNYEAQ. The CDR3 loop spans 17 amino acids. The CDR3 protein is CASSFQQGEGNGETQYF. CDR3 DNA: TGTGCCAGCAGCTTTCAACAGGGGGAGGGGAACGGAGAGACCCAGTACTTC.

This clone occurred once. The rearrangement links TRBV13 to TRBJ2-1, with D perhaps TRBD2 (6 bases). Trimming pared 4 bases from V and 1 base from J, leaving 17 bases between. In germline, CDR1 is PRHDT, CDR2 FYEKMQ (reference sequence). The CDR3 extends over 17 amino acids. The DNA of the CDR3 is TGTGCCAGCAGCTCGGAAGGATTGGGGGGATCCTACAATGAGCAGTTCTTC. Protein product: CASSSEGLGGSYNEQFF.

The genes are TRBV5-1 and TRBJ2-7, with 8 bases lining up with TRBD1. V was pared by 4 bases and J by 5 bases, with 5 bases of the junction left unmatched. The CDR3 runs 13 residues. From germline, CDR1 is SGHRS and CDR2 YFSETQ. Here the CDR3 reads CASSLETGDEQYF. The CDR3 bases are TGCGCCAGCAGCCTAGAGACAGGGGACGAGCAGTACTTC.

The V call is TRBV2, the J call TRBJ1-2; D remains ambiguous. V was clipped by 2 bases and J by 5 bases, with 12 bases between them. The CDR3 has 14 amino acids. CDR1 is SNHLY and CDR2 is FYNNEI in the germline V gene. This chain's CDR3 is CASSEPPGNYGYTF. Written as DNA, the CDR3 is TGTGCCAGCAGTGAACCCCCGGGAAATTATGGCTACACCTTC. The entire variable domain, with the rest obtained from reference TRBV2 and TRBJ1-2, is as follows: EPEVTQTPSHQVTQMGQEVILRCVPISNHLYFYWYRQILGQKVEFLVSFYNNEISEKSEIFDDQFSVERPDGSNFTLKIRSTKLEDSAMYFCASSEPPGNYGYTFGSGTRLTVV.

V gene TRBV7-2 combines with J gene TRBJ2-4; weak D call: TRBD2 (5 bases). The CDR3 spans 12 residues. Germline V gene lookup returns CDR1 SGHTA and CDR2 FQGNSA. Trimming shortened V by 1 base and J by 12 bases, and 10 bases separated the two germline ends. CDR3 bases: TGTGCCAGCAGCTTAGGGCCTAGCCGTCAGTACTTC. It yields the protein CASSLGPSRQYF.

The chain joins TRBV11-2 to TRBJ2-1; 8 bases line up with TRBD2. Germline CDR1 SGHAT, CDR2 FQNNGV. The V and J ends lost 7 bases and 10 bases, in that order; junction bases with no gene match: 9. The CDR3 runs 13 residues. CDR3 DNA sequence: TGTGCCAGCACCCTCGGGACTAGGGGAGAGCAGTTCTTC. As protein: CASTLGTRGEQFF.

V gene TRBV4-2 combines with J gene TRBJ2-1; D gene ambiguous. Germline V gene sequence: CDR1 LGHNA, CDR2 YNFKEQ. CDR3 length: 11 amino acids. The V gene lost 0 bases and the J gene lost 10 bases, with 4 bases spanning the gap. CDR3 in amino acids: CASSQEREQFF. CDR3 coding DNA: TGTGCCAGCAGCCAAGAGAGAGAGCAGTTCTTC.

This clone was observed once. V gene TRBV10-3 combines with J gene TRBJ2-5, with D maybe TRBD1 (5 bases). V lost 7 bases and J lost 0, with 6 bases in between. This CDR3 is built from 12 residues. CDR1 is ENHRY, CDR2 SYGVKD, per germline. The CDR3 nucleotides read TGTGCCATCATGGACAACCAAGAGACCCAGTACTTC. Translating it yields CAIMDNQETQYF.

The chain combines TRBV13 with TRBJ2-4, with TRBD1 matching over 10 bases. The CDR3 extends over 15 amino acids. With 4 bases clipped from V and 7 bases from J, the junction kept 7 bases outside the gene matches. Germline assignment: CDR1 PRHDT and CDR2 FYEKMQ (reference sequence). CDR3 bases: TGTGCCAGCAGCTCGGGGGGACAGGGGTTGAACATTCAGTACTTC. Its translation: CASSSGGQGLNIQYF.

The chain uses TRBV6-4 and TRBJ2-1; the match to TRBD2 covers 7 bases. The junction had 13 bases not matched to a gene; V was cut back by 5 bases and J by 9 bases. The CDR3 length is 15 residues. Germline V CDR1 and CDR2: MRHNA, SNTAGT. The CDR3 region has the DNA TGTGCCAGCAGTCCCGAGGGCGGGAGAGTGGGTGAGCAGTTCTTC. Translation gives CASSPEGGRVGEQFF.

V and J are TRBV19 and TRBJ2-7, with 16 bases matching TRBD2. The CDR3 consists of 17 residues. After removal of 4 bases from V and 2 bases from J, the junction contained 5 bases not matched to a gene. Germline V gene lookup returns CDR1 LNHDA and CDR2 SQIVND (reference sequence). The CDR3 protein is CASSSYGTSGRAYEQYF. CDR3 sequence (DNA): TGTGCCAGTAGTAGCTACGGGACTAGCGGGAGGGCCTACGAGCAGTACTTC.

The rearrangement uses TRBV19 and TRBJ2-1, with 8 bases matching TRBD2. CDR1 and CDR2 (germline): LNHDA, SQIVND (reference sequence). CDR3 size: 16 residues. J gave up 0 bases and V 5 bases, and 6 bases lay outside the gene matches. The CDR3: CASSGKRESSYNEQFF. In DNA, the CDR3 is TGTGCCAGTAGTGGGAAGCGGGAGAGCTCCTACAATGAGCAGTTCTTC.

V usage is TRBV4-1 and J usage is TRBJ2-1; TRBD1 aligns across 10 bases. This CDR3 is built from 15 residues. J gave up 4 bases and V 0 bases, and 0 bases lay outside the gene matches. Germline V gene lookup returns CDR1 MGHRA and CDR2 YSYEKL. CDR3 region: CASSQEGQGYNEQFF. DNA of the CDR3: TGCGCCAGCAGCCAAGAGGGACAGGGGTACAATGAGCAGTTCTTC.